A selection of T cell receptor beta chains follows, all from one sample in a study of cytomegalovirus exposure and HLA in healthy donors. Sequencing used immunoSEQ multiplex PCR; TCRdb keeps in-frame clones, though not all of them. The table lists about 95,000 clones, around four fifths of them singletons. Sequenced material: PBMCs. The receptors come from a woman between 40 and 50 years old in good health and CMV-seropositive. The CDR3 runs from the conserved cysteine through the conserved F or W. The D gene is left open where the match is weak. The size of a clone is reported for some rows only, either as once, few or many, or as a class for expanded clones.

j_call d_call clone_size v_call cdr3_aa cdr3_nt
TRBJ2-1 NA NA TRBV14 CASSQEVYRVNEQFF TGTGCCAGCAGCCAAGAGGTATACAGGGTGAATGAGCAGTTCTTC
TRBJ2-7 NA once TRBV21-1 CASSRDTAYEQYF TGTGCCAGCAGCAGGGACACAGCCTACGAGCAGTACTTC
TRBJ1-4 NA few TRBV15 CATSREAGLGNEKLFF TGTGCCACCAGCAGAGAGGCAGGGTTAGGAAATGAAAAACTGTTTTTT
TRBJ1-2 NA NA TRBV25-1 CASSEFTGGYGYTF TGTGCCAGCAGTGAATTTACTGGAGGTTATGGCTACACCTTC
TRBJ2-1 NA NA TRBV11-2 CASSLGMGTGVRGGEQFF TGTGCCAGCAGCTTAGGGATGGGGACAGGTGTCAGGGGGGGTGAGCAGTTCTTC
TRBJ1-2 NA once TRBV6-1 CASSNDPGQVNGYTF TGTGCCAGCAGTAATGACCCGGGACAAGTGAATGGCTACACCTTC
TRBJ1-1 NA NA TRBV11-2 CASSFSVVTEAFF TGTGCCAGCAGCTTTTCTGTTGTCACTGAAGCTTTCTTT
TRBJ2-3 NA NA TRBV29-1 CSVEGGLSSTDTQYF TGCAGCGTTGAGGGGGGATTATCTAGCACAGATACGCAGTATTTT
TRBJ2-3 TRBD2 NA TRBV2 CASAPGGSADTQYF TGTGCCAGCGCCCCTGGCGGGAGCGCAGATACGCAGTATTTT
TRBJ2-1 TRBD1 NA TRBV5-6 CASSLGGQGGNEQFF TGTGCCAGCAGCTTGGGGGGACAGGGGGGCAATGAGCAGTTCTTC
TRBJ2-7 NA NA TRBV2 CASTRGRYEQYF TGTGCCAGCACTAGGGGCCGCTACGAGCAGTACTTC
TRBJ2-7 NA NA TRBV6-1 CASSELSGQGRDEQYF TGTGCCAGCAGTGAACTCTCTGGCCAGGGGAGGGACGAGCAGTACTTC
TRBJ2-2 TRBD1 NA TRBV19 CASNTGTGSTGELFF TGTGCCAGTAACACCGGGACAGGGAGCACCGGGGAGCTGTTTTTT
TRBJ2-5 TRBD1 NA TRBV5-1 CASSEGQGAQETQYF TGCGCCAGCAGCGAGGGACAGGGGGCCCAAGAGACCCAGTACTTC
TRBJ2-7 TRBD2 NA TRBV18 CASSPSGSAYEQYF TGTGCCAGCTCACCTAGCGGGAGTGCCTACGAGCAGTACTTC
TRBJ2-3 NA NA TRBV4-1 CASSPLSKVGADTQYF TGCGCCAGCAGCCCCCTCTCCAAGGTCGGGGCAGATACGCAGTATTTT
TRBJ2-5 TRBD2 NA TRBV11-2 CASSRLAANLETQYF TGTGCCAGCAGTAGGCTAGCGGCAAACTTGGAGACCCAGTACTTC
TRBJ1-2 TRBD1 NA TRBV4-1 CASSPSRGQGGGYTF TGCGCCAGCAGCCCCTCAAGAGGGCAGGGGGGAGGCTACACCTTC
TRBJ2-1 NA NA TRBV30 CAWSVENEQFF TGTGCCTGGAGTGTAGAGAATGAGCAGTTCTTC
TRBJ2-1 NA NA TRBV5-4 CASSFGGTLSSYNEQFF TGTGCCAGCAGCTTCGGAGGGACTCTGAGCTCCTACAATGAGCAGTTCTTC
TRBJ2-3 NA NA TRBV5-6 CASSPLPGSDTQYF TGTGCCAGCAGCCCCCTCCCGGGATCAGATACGCAGTATTTT
TRBJ2-5 TRBD2 NA TRBV5-8 CASSLGLAGVETQYF TGTGCCAGCAGCTTAGGGCTAGCGGGAGTAGAGACCCAGTACTTC
TRBJ2-1 NA NA TRBV5-6 CASSLGGVRREGGNEQFF TGTGCCAGCAGCTTAGGGGGGGTCCGCAGGGAGGGGGGGAATGAGCAGTTCTTC
TRBJ1-4 NA few TRBV20-1 CSAEGEGKLFF TGCAGTGCAGAAGGAGAGGGAAAACTGTTTTTT
TRBJ2-5 NA NA TRBV2 CASSPMTSGETQYF TGTGCCAGCAGCCCTATGACTTCGGGAGAGACCCAGTACTTC
TRBJ2-2 TRBD1 NA TRBV4-2 CASSQDFTGAVGGELFF TGTGCCAGCAGCCAAGACTTTACAGGGGCCGTGGGCGGGGAGCTGTTTTTT
TRBJ2-2 TRBD2 NA TRBV11-2 CASSLDGGRYTGELFF TGTGCCAGCAGCTTAGACGGCGGGAGGTACACCGGGGAGCTGTTTTTT
TRBJ2-3 NA NA TRBV2 CASRSLAQSPSTDTQYF TGTGCCAGCAGAAGTCTAGCCCAAAGCCCTAGCACAGATACGCAGTATTTT
TRBJ2-1 TRBD2 NA TRBV19 CASQFGGKYNEQFF TGTGCCAGTCAGTTCGGGGGGAAATACAATGAGCAGTTCTTC
TRBJ2-1 NA NA TRBV19 CGTRGGNYNEQFF TGTGGGACTAGGGGGGGGAACTACAATGAGCAGTTCTTC
TRBJ1-2 NA NA TRBV14 CASSQDGQLNYGYTF TGTGCCAGCAGCCAAGACGGACAGCTAAACTATGGCTACACCTTC
TRBJ2-7 NA NA TRBV19 CASSERTSYEQYF TGTGCCAGTAGTGAAAGGACTTCCTACGAGCAGTACTTC
TRBJ2-3 NA NA TRBV10-3 CAISESSTSTDTQYF TGTGCCATCAGTGAGTCTTCTACTAGCACAGATACGCAGTATTTT
TRBJ2-3 NA once TRBV2 CASNVAGEGGDTQYF TGTGCCAGCAACGTCGCAGGGGAGGGAGGAGATACGCAGTATTTT
TRBJ2-6 TRBD1 NA TRBV19 CASRFLGTGGADGANVLTF TGTGCCAGTAGGTTCCTAGGGACAGGGGGCGCGGATGGGGCCAACGTCCTGACTTTC
TRBJ2-7 TRBD1 NA TRBV28 CASSLIDRGHEQYF TGTGCCAGCAGTTTAATCGACAGGGGGCACGAGCAGTACTTC
TRBJ2-7 TRBD1 NA TRBV29-1 CSVTTGVGEQYF TGCAGCGTTACAACAGGGGTGGGCGAGCAGTACTTC
TRBJ1-2 NA NA TRBV6-6 CASFRLGGENYGYTF TGTGCCAGCTTCCGCTTAGGTGGGGAGAACTATGGCTACACCTTC
TRBJ2-2 NA NA TRBV5-6 CASSKGWGTGELFF TGTGCCAGCAGCAAGGGGTGGGGCACCGGGGAGCTGTTTTTT
TRBJ2-5 TRBD1 NA TRBV5-6 CASSFLGDRGQETQYF TGTGCCAGCAGTTTCTTAGGGGACAGGGGCCAAGAGACCCAGTACTTC
TRBJ1-1 NA NA TRBV28 CASSSPGAVTEAFF TGTGCCAGCAGTTCGCCAGGGGCGGTTACTGAAGCTTTCTTT
TRBJ1-5 NA NA TRBV27 CASSSVRGNQPQHF TGTGCCAGCAGTTCGGTCCGGGGCAATCAGCCCCAGCATTTT
TRBJ2-2 TRBD2 NA TRBV30 CAWRGGDFNTGELFF TGTGCCTGGAGGGGGGGGGACTTCAACACCGGGGAGCTGTTTTTT
TRBJ1-1 NA NA TRBV7-3 CASRGGSNTEAFF TGTGCCAGCAGGGGGGGGAGTAACACTGAAGCTTTCTTT
TRBJ2-7 NA few TRBV11-2 CASSYRGGVAYEQYF TGTGCCAGCAGCTACAGGGGCGGGGTGGCTTACGAGCAGTACTTC
TRBJ2-7 NA NA TRBV21-1 CASSKDLAGGVEQYF TGTGCCAGCAGCAAAGATTTAGCGGGAGGTGTCGAGCAGTACTTC
TRBJ2-4 NA NA TRBV5-4 CASSSLLAKNIQYF TGTGCCAGCAGCTCATTACTAGCCAAAAACATTCAGTACTTC
TRBJ2-7 TRBD2 once TRBV9 CASSIQSGSYEQYF TGTGCCAGCAGCATCCAGAGCGGGAGCTACGAGCAGTACTTC
TRBJ2-1 TRBD1 NA TRBV27 CASSLEMTGVGNEQFF TGTGCCAGCAGTTTAGAGATGACAGGGGTAGGCAATGAGCAGTTCTTC
TRBJ2-1 TRBD2 NA TRBV5-1 CASNPGGTSGSNEQFF TGCGCCAGTAACCCGGGGGGGACTAGCGGGAGCAATGAGCAGTTCTTC
TRBJ2-1 NA NA TRBV6-1 CASSEYWTPTNGQFF TGTGCCAGCAGTGAGTACTGGACTCCCACCAATGGGCAGTTCTTC
TRBJ2-5 NA NA TRBV19 CASSLGIAYQETQYF TGTGCCAGTAGTCTAGGGATAGCTTACCAAGAGACCCAGTACTTC